This entry lists 18 T cell receptor beta chains sequenced from one sample in a study of beta chain features in type 1 diabetes. Expressed TCRB transcripts were sequenced, since all the RNA that had been isolated was reverse transcribed. The repertoire was sequenced with immunoSEQ multiplex PCR; TCRdb's copy has only in-frame clones and lacks some. This table has about 340,000 clones, 7.5% to 9% appearing once. The sequencing input was central memory CD4+ T cells from blood. These receptors all come from a woman between 18 and 30 years old in good health.

This sequence joins TRBV5-1 and TRBJ1-2, with 7 bases matching TRBD1. V gave up 3 bases and J gave up 5 bases; unmatched junction bases: 7. Germline V gives CDR1 SGHRS, CDR2 YFSETQ. The CDR3 runs to 14 residues. The CDR3 loop reads CASSSGTASYGYTF. The CDR3 nucleotides read TGCGCCAGCAGCTCCGGGACAGCTAGTTATGGCTACACCTTC.

This clone was counted a few times. V gene TRBV7-2 combines with J gene TRBJ2-7; D is ambiguous. There are 15 residues in the CDR3. The V gene's germline CDR1 is SGHTA and CDR2 FQGNSA. Trimming cost V 1 base and J 1 base, with 11 bases left between them. The CDR3 DNA is TGTGCCAGCAGCTTAGTGGTAGATGGATCCTACGAGCAGTACTTC. Protein: CASSLVVDGSYEQYF.

The sample holds a few counts of this clone. The CDR3 DNA reads TGCAGCGTCCTGGGACAGGGCTTGCATGAGCAGTTCTTC. Encoded protein: CSVLGQGLHEQFF. V is TRBV29-1 and J is TRBJ2-1, with 9 bases identical to TRBD1. The CDR3 is made up of 13 amino acids. Trimming at V came to 6 bases and at J to 8 bases, leaving 8 bases not matched to a gene. Germline CDR1 SQVTM, CDR2 ANQGSEA.

This clone was detected a few times. The chain links TRBV29-1 to TRBJ2-1, with D possibly TRBD1 on 5 matching bases. The CDR3 consists of 17 residues. Looked up from germline, CDR1 is SQVTM and CDR2 is ANQGSEA. Trimming pared 3 bases from V and 0 bases from J, leaving 18 bases between. The CDR3: CSVDALRGRGSYNEQFF. In DNA form, the CDR3 reads TGCAGCGTTGATGCATTAAGGGGCAGAGGCTCCTACAATGAGCAGTTCTTC.

In its sample, this clone was seen a few times. The V call is TRBV6-1, the J call TRBJ1-5, with unresolved D. Germline CDR1 is MNHNS and CDR2 is SASEGT. The CDR3 runs 15 residues. The V and J ends lost 4 bases and 0 bases respectively, with 10 bases between them. The CDR3 nucleotides read TGTGCCAGCAGTGCATTAGGAAATAGCAATCAGCCCCAGCATTTT. It is translated as CASSALGNSNQPQHF.

The rearrangement joins TRBV10-3 to TRBJ2-3; no reliable D call. Germline CDR1 reads ENHRY; CDR2 reads SYGVKD. V was shortened by 6 bases and J by 2 bases, with 15 bases between the two germline ends. CDR3 size: 15 residues. CDR3 coding DNA: TGTGCCATCAGCTCATTCATCACCATCACAGATACGCAGTATTTT. Translated, it gives CAISSFITITDTQYF.

In its sample, this clone was seen a few times. The chain joins TRBV16 to TRBJ1-2; no clear D gene. The CDR3 sequence is 15 residues long. Germline-derived CDR1 and CDR2 are KGHSY and FQNENV. The ends were cut back, 3 bases at V and 1 base at J, with 12 bases in the middle. The CDR3 reads CASSHNDGFNYGYTF. CDR3 DNA: TGTGCCAGCAGCCATAACGACGGCTTTAACTATGGCTACACCTTC.

This sequence joins TRBV7-9 and TRBJ2-1, with D possibly matching TRBD2 (6 bases). The CDR3 totals 15 residues. The V gene lost 5 bases and the J gene lost 7 bases, with 18 bases spanning the gap. The germline CDR1 and CDR2 sequences are SEHNR and FQNEAQ (reference sequence). This CDR3 is CASSRDLSGRNEQFF. DNA for the CDR3: TGTGCCAGCAGCAGAGACCTTAGTGGGAGGAATGAGCAGTTCTTC.

About this clone itself: One end of the junction is discordant with germline, which a read error may explain. This chain uses TRBV9 with TRBJ2-7, with a possible D match to TRBD1 (6 bases). The CDR3 is made up of 14 amino acids. CDR1 SGDLS and CDR2 YYNGEE come from the germline V gene. The CDR3 nucleotides are TGTGCCAGCAGCGTAGGAAGGCTGACAGGACCTTTGAACTTC. It specifies CASSVGRLTGPLNF.

This clone has just a few counts. The genes are TRBV28 and TRBJ1-1; 8 nucleotides line up with TRBD1. The germline V gene encodes CDR1 MDHEN and CDR2 SYDVKM. This CDR3 region has 15 residues. After removal of 5 bases from V and 4 bases from J, the junction contained 9 bases not matched to a gene. The CDR3 DNA sequence: TGTGCCAGCAGTATAGCAGGGGGCACGGGCACTGAAGCTTTCTTT. Translating gives CASSIAGGTGTEAFF.

This clone has more than one count but fewer than ten. The rearrangement joins TRBV11-2 to TRBJ2-2, with a possible D match to TRBD2 (5 bases). This CDR3 region has 15 residues. Germline V gene lookup returns CDR1 SGHAT and CDR2 FQNNGV. V shed 5 bases and J shed 0 bases, with 10 bases lying between them. CDR3 in DNA: TGTGCCAGCAGCCCCGGGGTATCGAACACCGGGGAGCTGTTTTTT. Translation: CASSPGVSNTGELFF.

Note on this clone: This specimen includes other DNA sequences encoding the same CDR3. This chain connects TRBV13 to TRBJ2-7; no clear D. CDR3 length: 12 residues. Germline V CDR1 and CDR2: PRHDT, FYEKMQ (reference sequence). The V end was cut by 6 bases, the J end by 0 bases, with 6 bases between. CDR3 protein: CASSSSSYEQYF. In DNA, the CDR3 is TGTGCCAGCAGTTCAAGCTCCTACGAGCAGTACTTC.

CDR3 sequence reads: CASSYSLGFYNEQFF. For the CDR3, the DNA is TGTGCCAGCAGTTACTCGTTAGGGTTCTACAATGAGCAGTTCTTC. The rearrangement links TRBV6-5 to TRBJ2-1; D remains ambiguous. Germline V gives CDR1 MNHEY, CDR2 SVGAGI. Between the trimmed V and J ends, which lost 0 bases and 3 bases, there was a span of 9 bases. CDR3 length: 15 residues.

This clone appeared a few times. The chain is built from TRBV2 and TRBJ2-7, with a weak D call TRBD1 (6 bases). This CDR3 region has 15 residues. The V end was cut by 5 bases, the J end by 2 bases, with 16 bases between. Per germline, CDR1 SNHLY and CDR2 FYNNEI. DNA for the CDR3: TGTGCCAGCAGTCTCCGGGACACCTGGACCTACGAGCAGTACTTC. Encoded protein: CASSLRDTWTYEQYF.

This chain uses TRBV2 with TRBJ2-5, with D possibly being TRBD1 (6 bases). Germline CDR1 and CDR2: SNHLY and FYNNEI. The CDR3 is 14 residues long. CDR3 region: CPGPGQRGQETQYF. The CDR3 bases are TGTCCTGGACCGGGACAAAGGGGACAAGAGACCCAGTACTTC. Full variable domain (outside the CDR3, taken from reference TRBV2 and TRBJ2-5): EPEVTQTPSHQVTQMGQEVILRCVPISNHLYFYWYRQILGQKVEFLVSFYNNEISEKSEIFDDQFSVERPDGSNFTLKIRSTKLEDSAMYFCPGPGQRGQETQYFGPGTRLLVL.

This clone came up a few times. The sample contains more than one DNA sequence encoding this CDR3. The chain has TRBV11-2 and TRBJ2-5; TRBD2 agrees at 9 bases. The CDR3 sequence is 14 residues long. V dropped 5 bases and J dropped 5; count of bases not matched to a gene: 6. CDR1 and CDR2 from the germline V gene are SGHAT and FQNNGV. CDR3 DNA: TGTGCCAGCAGCCTTAGCGGGAGCCGGGAGACCCAGTACTTC. Its protein product is CASSLSGSRETQYF.

This clone was seen only a few times. J is TRBJ1-2 and V is TRBV4-2; possibly TRBD1 for D (6 bases). Trimming removed 8 bases from V and 2 bases from J, with 12 bases in between. This CDR3 has 13 amino acids. Germline V gene sequence: CDR1 LGHNA, CDR2 YNFKEQ. For the CDR3, the DNA is TGTGCCAGCCACAATGACAGGAACTATGGCTACACCTTC. Amino acid sequence: CASHNDRNYGYTF.

This clone has more than one count but fewer than ten. The chain is built from TRBV9 and TRBJ2-7, with D possibly matching TRBD1 (6 bases). From germline, CDR1 is SGDLS and CDR2 YYNGEE. Trimming removed 2 bases from V and 3 bases from J, with 15 bases in between. The CDR3 is 15 residues long. The CDR3 is CASSVGQGSNYEQYF. For the CDR3, the DNA is TGTGCCAGCAGCGTCGGCCAGGGGTCCAACTACGAGCAGTACTTC.